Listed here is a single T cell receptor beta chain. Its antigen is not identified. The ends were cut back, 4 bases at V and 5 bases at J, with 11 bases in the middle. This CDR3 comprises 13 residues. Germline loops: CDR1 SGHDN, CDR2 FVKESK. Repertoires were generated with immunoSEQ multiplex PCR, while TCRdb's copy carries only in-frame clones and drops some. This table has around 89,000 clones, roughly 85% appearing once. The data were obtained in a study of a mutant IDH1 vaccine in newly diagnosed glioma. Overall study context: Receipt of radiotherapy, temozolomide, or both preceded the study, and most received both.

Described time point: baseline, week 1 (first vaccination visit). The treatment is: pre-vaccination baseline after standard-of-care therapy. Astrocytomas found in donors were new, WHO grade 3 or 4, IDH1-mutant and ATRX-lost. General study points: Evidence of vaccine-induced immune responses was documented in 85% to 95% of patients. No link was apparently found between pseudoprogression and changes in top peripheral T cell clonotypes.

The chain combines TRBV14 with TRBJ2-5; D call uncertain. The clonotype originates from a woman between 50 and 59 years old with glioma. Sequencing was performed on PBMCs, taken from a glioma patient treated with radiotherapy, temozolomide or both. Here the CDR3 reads CASSPISRETQYF. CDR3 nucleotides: TGTGCCAGCAGCCCTATAAGCCGGGAGACCCAGTACTTC.